The 3 T cell receptor beta chains given below trace back to one sample, sequenced in a study of T cells expressing NK-cell markers. TCRdb re-called the 5' RACE reads; every CDR3 protein appears as one record, without DNA. This table holds 150,000 to 200,000 distinct CDR3 sequences. Sequencing was performed on blood T cells: a sorted CD56 or NKG2C T cell subset, CD4+ or CD8+ T cells, or bulk PBMC T cells (not recorded which). Receptor source: a man aged 18 to 69 in good health.

The chain combines TRBV5-1 with TRBJ2-2; TCRdb calls TRBD1, which cannot be checked without DNA. CDR1 SGHRS and CDR2 YFSETQ come from the germline V gene. The CDR3 runs to 13 residues. CDR3 in amino acids: CASSFQGTGELFF. Full variable domain (remainder filled in from reference TRBV5-1 and TRBJ2-2): KAGVTQTPRYLIKTRGQQVTLSCSPISGHRSVSWYQQTPGQGLQFLFEYFSETQRNKGNFPGRFSGRQFSNSRSEMNVSTLELGDSALYLCASSFQGTGELFFGEGSRLTVL.

The chain employs TRBV5-6 and TRBJ2-7; TCRdb picks TRBD2, but there is no DNA to check that call. The V gene's germline CDR1 is SGHDT and CDR2 YYEEEE. The CDR3 consists of 14 residues. CDR3 region: CASSHWWLAGEQYF.

V is TRBV27 and J is TRBJ2-1; no DNA is available, so the TRBD1 call from TCRdb remains unchecked. Germline-derived CDR1 and CDR2 are MNHEY and SMNVEV (reference sequence). The CDR3 loop spans 14 amino acids. Here the CDR3 reads CASHTGGWYNEQFF.